One and the same sample provided the 10 T cell receptor beta chains below, sequenced in a study of T cells after yellow fever vaccination. Using its own MiXCR run on the 5' RACE reads, TCRdb lists one record per CDR3 protein. The repertoire includes about 140,000 distinct CDR3 sequences, under 7% of them detected once, and under 0.8% sits in the top ten. Sequenced material: CD4+ T cells sorted from PBMCs, taken 10 days after the yellow fever booster vaccination. All receptors derive from a man younger than 40 who received the YFV17D yellow fever vaccine.

This clonotype was detected ten times or more. The V gene is TRBV7-3, the J gene TRBJ2-2; 8 nucleotides match TRBD2. The CDR3 loop spans 15 amino acids. V dropped 4 bases and J dropped 4; count of bases not matched to a gene: 5. CDR1 and CDR2 from the germline V gene are SGHTA and FQGTGA. CDR3 bases: TGTGCCAGCAGCTGGCGGGGGGCCGGCACCGGGGAGCTGTTTTTT. This codes for CASSWRGAGTGELFF.

This clonotype was seen many times. The chain combines TRBV29-1 with TRBJ2-1; 11 bases match TRBD2. J gave up 15 bases and V 7 bases, and 11 bases lay outside the gene matches. The CDR3 consists of 12 residues. The germline V gene encodes CDR1 SQVTM and CDR2 ANQGSEA. The CDR3 DNA sequence: TGCAGCGCCCTCACTAGCGGGAGAGATCTGTTCTTC. This translates into CSALTSGRDLFF.

This rearrangement joins TRBV12-3 or TRBV12-4 to TRBJ2-1; D is tentatively TRBD1 or TRBD2 (5 bases each). The length of the CDR3 is 16 residues. Trimming stripped 1 base from V and 0 bases from J, with 10 bases between. The CDR3 here is CASSLGRDLSYNEQFF. In nucleotides, the CDR3 is TGTGCCAGCAGTTTAGGACGGGACCTCTCCTACAATGAGCAGTTCTTC.

The V and J genes are TRBV6-2 or TRBV6-3 and TRBJ2-6; D tentatively reads TRBD1 or TRBD2 (5 bases each). V lost 8 bases to trimming and J lost 0 bases, with 11 bases between them. The germline gives CDR1 MNHEY, CDR2 SVGEGT. The CDR3 sequence is 15 residues long. CDR3 sequence reads: CASWDGVSGANVLTF. The CDR3 nucleotides read TGTGCCAGCTGGGACGGCGTCTCTGGGGCCAACGTCCTGACTTTC.

This clonotype has a count of ten or more. V usage is TRBV10-1 and J usage is TRBJ1-1; D unclear. Germline-derived CDR1 and CDR2 are WNHNN and SYGVQD (reference sequence). Trimming removed 1 base from V and 1 base from J, with 7 bases in between. The CDR3 covers 14 residues. As DNA, the CDR3 is TGCGCCAGCAGTGAGTATCGGAGGAACACTGAAGCTTTCTTT. It encodes CASSEYRRNTEAFF.

This clonotype was recorded many times. The chain combines TRBV20-1 with TRBJ2-3; D might be TRBD2 (5 bases). Trimming removed 1 base from V and 8 bases from J, with 10 bases in between. Germline CDR1 reads DFQATT; CDR2 reads SNEGSKA (reference sequence). The CDR3 is made up of 12 amino acids. The CDR3 protein is CSARGTGFTQYF. CDR3 sequence (DNA): TGCAGTGCTAGAGGGACTGGATTTACGCAGTATTTT.

This clonotype has at least ten counts. The rearrangement links TRBV20-1 to TRBJ2-7; 8 bases align to TRBD1. From germline, CDR1 is DFQATT and CDR2 SNEGSKA (reference sequence). This CDR3 contains 15 residues. With V trimmed by 0 bases and J by 6 bases, 10 bases remained unmatched. This CDR3 is CSARDTGQGYGEQYF. The CDR3 bases are TGCAGTGCTAGAGATACTGGACAGGGATATGGCGAGCAGTACTTC.

This clonotype was counted at least ten times. The chain uses TRBV12-3 or TRBV12-4 and TRBJ1-2; the match to TRBD1 covers 8 bases. This CDR3 is 12 amino acids long. With 6 bases clipped from V and 8 bases from J, the junction kept 5 bases outside the gene matches. The CDR3 protein is CASRTGAEGYTF. CDR3 nucleotide sequence: TGTGCCAGCAGGACAGGGGCGGAGGGCTACACCTTC.

This clonotype came up many times. The chain combines TRBV27 with TRBJ2-1; TRBD1 is a possible D gene (5 bases). V was cut by 8 bases and J by 0 bases, with 20 bases left in between. Per the germline V gene, CDR1 is MNHEY and CDR2 is SMNVEV (reference sequence). The CDR3 loop spans 17 amino acids. In nucleotides, the CDR3 is TGTGCCAGCGGGCAGTGGGGCCTTTCTAGCTCCTACAATGAGCAGTTCTTC. Amino acids: CASGQWGLSSSYNEQFF.

This clonotype showed up many times. This chain joins TRBV29-1 and TRBJ2-1, with D perhaps matching TRBD2 (6 bases). CDR1 is SQVTM and CDR2 is ANQGSEA in the germline V gene. The CDR3 totals 11 residues. V lost 4 bases and J lost 10, with 11 bases in between. The CDR3 nucleotides read TGCAGCGTTGCCCCTGCGGGGGAGCAGTTCTTC. This encodes CSVAPAGEQFF.